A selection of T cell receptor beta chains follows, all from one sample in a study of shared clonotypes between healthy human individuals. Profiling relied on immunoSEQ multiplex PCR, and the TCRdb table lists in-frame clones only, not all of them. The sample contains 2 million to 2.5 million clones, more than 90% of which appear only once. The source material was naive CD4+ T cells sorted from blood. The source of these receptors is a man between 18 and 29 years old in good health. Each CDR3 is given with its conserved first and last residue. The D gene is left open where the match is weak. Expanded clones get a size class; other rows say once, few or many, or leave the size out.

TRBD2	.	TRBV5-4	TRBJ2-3	CASNPGLAGSTDTQYF	TGTGCCAGCAACCCGGGACTAGCGGGCTCCACAGATACGCAGTATTTT
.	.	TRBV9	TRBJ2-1	CASSARGTLPNEQFF	TGTGCCAGCAGCGCGCGCGGGACATTGCCTAATGAGCAGTTCTTC
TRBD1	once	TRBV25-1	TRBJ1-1	CASSVVDRENTEAFF	TGTGCCAGCAGTGTCGTGGACAGGGAAAACACTGAAGCTTTCTTT
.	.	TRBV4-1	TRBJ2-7	CASSQEVQRRPLEQYF	TGCGCCAGCAGCCAAGAGGTCCAGCGCCGGCCCTTGGAGCAGTACTTC
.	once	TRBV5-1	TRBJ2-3	CASSLVGHAFTDTQYF	TGCGCCAGCAGCTTGGTCGGACATGCTTTCACAGATACGCAGTATTTT
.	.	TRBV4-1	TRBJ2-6	CASSQYGEEASGANVLTF	TGCGCCAGCAGCCAATATGGGGAGGAAGCCTCTGGGGCCAACGTCCTGACTTTC
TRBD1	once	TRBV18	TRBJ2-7	CASSSSRDSHEQYF	TGTGCCAGCTCAAGCAGCCGGGACAGCCACGAGCAGTACTTC
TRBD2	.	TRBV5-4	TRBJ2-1	CASSPDLAGGYNEQFF	TGTGCCAGCAGTCCCGACCTAGCGGGGGGCTACAATGAGCAGTTCTTC
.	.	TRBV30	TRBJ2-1	CAWSVPRTPLYNEQFF	TGTGCCTGGAGTGTACCTAGAACACCACTTTACAATGAGCAGTTCTTC
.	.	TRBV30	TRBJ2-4	CACQISTGLGFNVVKNIQYF	TGTGCCTGCCAGATCTCAACAGGGTTAGGGTTCAACGTGGTCAAAAACATTCAGTACTTC
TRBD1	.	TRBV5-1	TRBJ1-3	CASSLDPGTGTGNTIYF	TGCGCCAGCAGCTTGGACCCCGGGACAGGGACAGGAAACACCATATATTTT
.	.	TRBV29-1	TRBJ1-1	CSVVGGLGSTEAFF	TGCAGCGTTGTGGGGGGGTTAGGGTCCACTGAAGCTTTCTTT
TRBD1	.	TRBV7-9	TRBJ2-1	CASSLSGTGGHNEQFF	TGTGCCAGCAGCCTTAGTGGGACAGGGGGGCACAATGAGCAGTTCTTC
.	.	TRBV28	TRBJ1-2	CASSFSKVYGYTF	TGTGCCAGCAGTTTCTCTAAAGTCTATGGCTACACCTTC
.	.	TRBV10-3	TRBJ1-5	CAIKGHSNQPQHF	TGTGCCATCAAAGGGCATAGCAATCAGCCCCAGCATTTT
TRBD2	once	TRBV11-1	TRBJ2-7	CASSRGGPYEQYF	TGTGCCAGCAGCCGGGGGGGCCCCTACGAGCAGTACTTC
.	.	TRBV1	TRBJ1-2	CTSSQDYREDYTF	TGCACCAGCAGCCAAGATTACAGGGAGGACTACACCTTC
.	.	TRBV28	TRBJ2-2	CASSLATNTGELFF	TGTGCCAGCAGTTTAGCGACGAACACCGGGGAGCTGTTTTTT
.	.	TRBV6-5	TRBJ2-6	CASWESGANVLTF	TGTGCCAGCTGGGAATCTGGGGCCAACGTCCTGACTTTC
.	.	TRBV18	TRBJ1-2	CASSPTGTNYGYTF	TGTGCCAGCTCACCTACCGGGACTAACTATGGCTACACCTTC
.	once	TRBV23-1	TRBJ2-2	CASSQGSRANTGELFF	TGCGCCAGCAGCCAAGGTAGTCGCGCGAACACCGGGGAGCTGTTTTTT
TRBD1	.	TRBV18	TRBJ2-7	CASSPEGAYEQYF	TGTGCCAGCTCACCCGAGGGGGCATACGAGCAGTACTTC
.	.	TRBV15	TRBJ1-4	CATSRGQGGLEKLFF	TGTGCCACCAGCAGGGGCCAAGGGGGGCTTGAAAAACTGTTTTTT
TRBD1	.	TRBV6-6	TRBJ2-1	CASSLTGGIKNEQFF	TGTGCCAGCAGTCTGACAGGGGGTATAAAAAATGAGCAGTTCTTC
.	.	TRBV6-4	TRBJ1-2	CASSDSAGGRAGYTF	TGTGCCAGCAGTGACTCCGCCGGAGGCCGTGCTGGCTACACCTTC
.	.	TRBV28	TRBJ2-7	CASSTLARPSYEQYF	TGTGCCAGCAGCACCCTAGCGAGGCCTTCCTACGAGCAGTACTTC
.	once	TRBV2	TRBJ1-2	CASSESLTYYGYTF	TGTGCCAGCAGTGAATCCTTGACGTACTATGGCTACACCTTC
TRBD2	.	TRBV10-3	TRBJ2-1	CAISRSSGAYNEQFF	TGTGCCATCAGTCGTTCTAGCGGAGCGTACAATGAGCAGTTCTTC
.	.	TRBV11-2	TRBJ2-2	CASSLSLGELFF	TGTGCCAGCAGCCTGAGTCTTGGGGAGCTGTTTTTT
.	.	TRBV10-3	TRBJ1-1	CAITMGRGLNTEAFF	TGTGCCATCACTATGGGTAGGGGTCTGAACACTGAAGCTTTCTTT
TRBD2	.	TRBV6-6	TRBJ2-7	CASRGAGGQSYEQYF	TGTGCCAGCCGGGGGGCGGGAGGGCAGAGTTACGAGCAGTACTTC
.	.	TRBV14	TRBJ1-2	CASSSQGNYGYTF	TGTGCCAGCAGCAGTCAGGGGAACTATGGCTACACCTTC
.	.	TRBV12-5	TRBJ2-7	CASGLFSYEQYF	TGTGCTAGTGGCCTTTTCTCCTACGAGCAGTACTTC
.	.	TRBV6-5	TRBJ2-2	CASSYLANTGELFF	TGTGCCAGCAGTTACTTAGCCAACACCGGGGAGCTGTTTTTT
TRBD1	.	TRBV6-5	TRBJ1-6	CASSSSGQGNSPLHF	TGTGCCAGCAGTTCCTCGGGACAGGGAAATTCACCCCTCCACTTT
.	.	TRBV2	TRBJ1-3	CASKAEVSSGNTIYF	TGTGCCAGCAAAGCAGAAGTGAGCTCTGGAAACACCATATATTTT
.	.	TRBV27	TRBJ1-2	CASSLRQGFGYTF	TGTGCCAGCAGTTTACGGCAGGGGTTTGGCTACACCTTC
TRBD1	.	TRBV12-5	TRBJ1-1	CASGGQGIFEAFF	TGTGCTAGTGGTGGACAGGGGATTTTTGAAGCTTTCTTT
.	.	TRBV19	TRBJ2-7	CASSLGTGVTYEQYF	TGTGCCAGCTCCCTCGGAACGGGGGTAACCTACGAGCAGTACTTC
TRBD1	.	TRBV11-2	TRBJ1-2	CASGRDRGVPGYTF	TGTGCCAGCGGCCGGGACAGGGGAGTTCCTGGCTACACCTTC
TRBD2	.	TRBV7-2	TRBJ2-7	CASSALAGGYEQYF	TGTGCCAGCAGCGCCCTAGCGGGGGGCTACGAGCAGTACTTC
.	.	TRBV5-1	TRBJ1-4	CASSLAATNEKLFF	TGCGCCAGCAGCTTGGCGGCAACTAATGAAAAACTGTTTTTT
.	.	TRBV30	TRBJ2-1	CAWKVSSYNEQFF	TGTGCCTGGAAGGTGAGCTCCTACAATGAGCAGTTCTTC
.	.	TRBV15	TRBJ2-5	CATSSGYETQYF	TGTGCCACCAGCAGTGGTTACGAGACCCAGTACTTC
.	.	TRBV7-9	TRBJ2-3	CASSFKLESDTQYF	TGTGCCAGCAGTTTCAAGTTAGAGTCAGATACGCAGTATTTT
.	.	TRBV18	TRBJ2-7	CASSMGAGDHYEQYF	TGTGCCAGCTCCATGGGGGCGGGAGACCACTACGAGCAGTACTTC
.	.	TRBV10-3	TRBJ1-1	CAITSPEGNEAFF	TGTGCCATCACTTCCCCTGAAGGTAATGAAGCTTTCTTT
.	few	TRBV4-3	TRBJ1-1	CASSRARMVNTEAFF	TGCGCCAGCAGCCGAGCCAGGATGGTGAACACTGAAGCTTTCTTT
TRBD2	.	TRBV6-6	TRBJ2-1	CASSSSGRAFYNEQFF	TGTGCCAGCAGTAGTAGCGGGAGGGCCTTCTACAATGAGCAGTTCTTC
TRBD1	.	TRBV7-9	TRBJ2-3	CASSPGTGTSYTDTQYF	TGTGCCAGCAGCCCGGGGACAGGTACCTCCTACACAGATACGCAGTATTTT
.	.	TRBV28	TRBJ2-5	CASSLGGAPRTQYF	TGTGCCAGCAGTTTAGGGGGGGCCCCGAGGACCCAGTACTTC